The T cell receptor beta chain described here comes from a study of blood T cell repertoires in COVID-19. Study-wide context: T cells, B-cell-depleted T cells, or PBMCs provided the cDNA or gDNA that served as material.

Participants, about 18 to 90 years old, spanned fewer than 30 US areas. Clinical history reported by participants formed the basis on which cohorts were assigned. Exposed enrollees encountered a COVID-19 case at some point within 2 weeks before study entry. The CDR3 runs 13 residues. Germline-derived CDR1 and CDR2 are SGHAT and FQNNGV. The V end lost 5 bases, the J end lost 8 bases, and 14 bases lay between the germline ends. The assay was immunoSEQ multiplex PCR, and TCRdb's table has in-frame clones only and misses some. Of approximately 260,000 clones listed, roughly 85% were seen once; the top ten hold roughly 6.7%.

The chain has TRBV11-2 and TRBJ2-3, with a tentative D call TRBD2 (7 bases). This TCR was recovered from a woman between 45 and 65 years old who had been exposed to COVID-19. The sequenced sample was PBMCs or T cells enriched from blood (not recorded which). The CDR3 nucleotides read TGTGCCAGCAGCCTGGAGGGGGGGGCTACGCAGTATTTT. This translates into CASSLEGGATQYF.